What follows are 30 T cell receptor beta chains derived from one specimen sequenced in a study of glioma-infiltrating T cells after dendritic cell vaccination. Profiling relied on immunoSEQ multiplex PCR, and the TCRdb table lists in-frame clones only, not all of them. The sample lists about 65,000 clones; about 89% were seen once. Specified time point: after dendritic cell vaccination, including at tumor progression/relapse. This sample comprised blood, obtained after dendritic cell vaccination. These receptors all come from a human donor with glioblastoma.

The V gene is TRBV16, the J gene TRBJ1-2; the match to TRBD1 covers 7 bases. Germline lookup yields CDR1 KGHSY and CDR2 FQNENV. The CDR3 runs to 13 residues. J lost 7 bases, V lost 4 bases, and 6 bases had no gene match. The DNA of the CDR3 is TGTGCCAGCAGCCCTAACAGGGACAGTGGCTACACCTTC. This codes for CASSPNRDSGYTF.

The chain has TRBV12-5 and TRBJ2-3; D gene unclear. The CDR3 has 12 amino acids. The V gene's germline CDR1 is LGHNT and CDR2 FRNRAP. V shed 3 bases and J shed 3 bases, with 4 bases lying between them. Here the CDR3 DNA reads TGTGCTAGTGGTTTTACTACAGATACGCAGTATTTT. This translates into CASGFTTDTQYF.

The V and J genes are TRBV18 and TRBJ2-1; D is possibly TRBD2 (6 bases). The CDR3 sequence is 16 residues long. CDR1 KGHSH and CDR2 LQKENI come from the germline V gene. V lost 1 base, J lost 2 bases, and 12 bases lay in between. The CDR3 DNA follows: TGTGCCAGCTCACCACGGTCGGGAGAGGCCTACAATGAGCAGTTCTTC. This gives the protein CASSPRSGEAYNEQFF.

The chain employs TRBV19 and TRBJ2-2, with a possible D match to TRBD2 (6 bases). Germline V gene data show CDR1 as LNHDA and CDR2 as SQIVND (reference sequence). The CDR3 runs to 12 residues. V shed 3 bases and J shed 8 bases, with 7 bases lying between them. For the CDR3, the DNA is TGTGCCAGTAGTATCGCGGGGGGGGAGCTGTTTTTT. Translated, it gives CASSIAGGELFF.

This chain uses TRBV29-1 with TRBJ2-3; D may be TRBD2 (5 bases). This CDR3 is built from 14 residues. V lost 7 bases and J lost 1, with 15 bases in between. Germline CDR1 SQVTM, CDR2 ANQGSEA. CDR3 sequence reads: CSADSGSGTDTQYF. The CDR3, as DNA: TGCAGCGCGGATAGTGGGAGCGGCACAGATACGCAGTATTTT.

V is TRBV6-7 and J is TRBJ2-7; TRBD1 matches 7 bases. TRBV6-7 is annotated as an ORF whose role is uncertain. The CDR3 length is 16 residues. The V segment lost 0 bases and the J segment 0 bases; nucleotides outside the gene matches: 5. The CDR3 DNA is TGTGCCAGCAGTTACTCTTGGGACAGCCGCTCCTACGAGCAGTACTTC. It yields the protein CASSYSWDSRSYEQYF.

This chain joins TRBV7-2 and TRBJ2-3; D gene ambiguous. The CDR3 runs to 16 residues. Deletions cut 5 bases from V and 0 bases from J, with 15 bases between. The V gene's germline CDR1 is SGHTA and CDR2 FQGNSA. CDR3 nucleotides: TGTGCCAGCAGCAAAGGCGGTCTCATGAGCACAGATACGCAGTATTTT. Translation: CASSKGGLMSTDTQYF.

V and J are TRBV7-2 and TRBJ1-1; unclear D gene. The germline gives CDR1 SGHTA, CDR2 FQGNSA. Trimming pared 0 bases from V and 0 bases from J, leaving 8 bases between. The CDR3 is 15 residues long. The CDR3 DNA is TGTGCCAGCAGCTTAGCGGTAGACATGAACACTGAAGCTTTCTTT. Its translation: CASSLAVDMNTEAFF. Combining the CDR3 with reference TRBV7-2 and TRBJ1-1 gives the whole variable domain GAGVSQSPSNKVTEKGKDVELRCDPISGHTALYWYRQSLGQGLEFLIYFQGNSAPDKSGLPSDRFSAERTGGSVSTLTIQRTQQEDSAVYLCASSLAVDMNTEAFFGQGTRLTVV.

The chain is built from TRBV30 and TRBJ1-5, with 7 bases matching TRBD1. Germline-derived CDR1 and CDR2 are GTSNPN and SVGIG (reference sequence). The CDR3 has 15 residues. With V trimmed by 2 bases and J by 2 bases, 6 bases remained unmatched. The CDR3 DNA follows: TGTGCCTGGAGTTTAAATACAGGGGGCAATCAGCCCCAGCATTTT. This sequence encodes CAWSLNTGGNQPQHF.

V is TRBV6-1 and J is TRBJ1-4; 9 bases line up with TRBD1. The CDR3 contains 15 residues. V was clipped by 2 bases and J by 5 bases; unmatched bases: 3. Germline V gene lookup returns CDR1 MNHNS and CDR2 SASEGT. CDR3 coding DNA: TGTGCCAGCAGTGAAACAGGGGGCAGGAATGAAAAACTGTTTTTT. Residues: CASSETGGRNEKLFF.

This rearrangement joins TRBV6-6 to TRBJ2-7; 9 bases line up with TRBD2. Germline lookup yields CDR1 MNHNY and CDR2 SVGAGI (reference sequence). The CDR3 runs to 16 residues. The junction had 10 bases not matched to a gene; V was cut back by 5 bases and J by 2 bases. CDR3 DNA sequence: TGTGCCAGCAGTCGACTTACTAGCGGGTCCCCCTACGAGCAGTACTTC. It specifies CASSRLTSGSPYEQYF.

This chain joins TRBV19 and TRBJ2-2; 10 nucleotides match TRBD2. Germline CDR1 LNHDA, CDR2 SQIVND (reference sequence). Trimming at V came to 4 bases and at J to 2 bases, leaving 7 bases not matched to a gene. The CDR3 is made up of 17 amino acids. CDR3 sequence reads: CASSKSSGGSNTGELFF. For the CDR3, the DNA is TGTGCCAGTAGTAAGTCTAGCGGGGGCTCCAACACCGGGGAGCTGTTTTTT. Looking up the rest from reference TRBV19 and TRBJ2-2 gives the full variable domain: DGGITQSPKYLFRKEGQNVTLSCEQNLNHDAMYWYRQDPGQGLRLIYYSQIVNDFQKGDIAEGYSVSREKKESFPLTVTSAQKNPTAFYLCASSKSSGGSNTGELFFGEGSRLTVL.

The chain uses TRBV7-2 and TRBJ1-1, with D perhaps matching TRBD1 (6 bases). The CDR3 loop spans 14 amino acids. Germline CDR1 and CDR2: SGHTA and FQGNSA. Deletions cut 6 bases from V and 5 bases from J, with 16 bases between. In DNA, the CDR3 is TGTGCCAGCAGGTCATCAACCCAGGGGACTGAAGCTTTCTTT. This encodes CASRSSTQGTEAFF.

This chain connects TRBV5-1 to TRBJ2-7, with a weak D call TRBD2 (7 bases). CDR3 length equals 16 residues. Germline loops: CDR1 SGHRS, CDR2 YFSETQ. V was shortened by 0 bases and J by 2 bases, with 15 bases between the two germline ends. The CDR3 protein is CASSLVGGAIAYEQYF. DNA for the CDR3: TGCGCCAGCAGCTTGGTTGGGGGGGCGATCGCCTACGAGCAGTACTTC. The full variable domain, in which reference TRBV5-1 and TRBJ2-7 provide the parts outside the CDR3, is KAGVTQTPRYLIKTRGQQVTLSCSPISGHRSVSWYQQTPGQGLQFLFEYFSETQRNKGNFPGRFSGRQFSNSRSEMNVSTLELGDSALYLCASSLVGGAIAYEQYFGPGTRLTVT.

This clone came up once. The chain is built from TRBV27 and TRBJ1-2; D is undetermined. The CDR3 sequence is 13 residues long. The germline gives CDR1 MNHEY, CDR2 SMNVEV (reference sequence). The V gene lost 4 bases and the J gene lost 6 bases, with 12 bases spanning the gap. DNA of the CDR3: TGTGCCAGCAGTTCATTGAGCGGGAATGGCTACACCTTC. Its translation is CASSSLSGNGYTF.

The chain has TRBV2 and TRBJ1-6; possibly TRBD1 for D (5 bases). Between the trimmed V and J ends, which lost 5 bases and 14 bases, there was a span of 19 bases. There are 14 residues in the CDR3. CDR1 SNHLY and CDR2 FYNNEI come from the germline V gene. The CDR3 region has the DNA TGTGCCAGCAGTTACGGGACTCGGGATCGGGCCCTCCACTTT. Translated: CASSYGTRDRALHF.

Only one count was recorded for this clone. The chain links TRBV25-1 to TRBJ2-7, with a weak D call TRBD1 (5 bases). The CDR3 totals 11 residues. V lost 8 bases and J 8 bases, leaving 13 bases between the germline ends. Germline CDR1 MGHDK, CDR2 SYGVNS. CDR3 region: CASRWQGKQYF. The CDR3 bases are TGTGCCAGCCGTTGGCAGGGCAAGCAGTACTTC.

As DNA, the CDR3 is TGTGCCAGCAGCAAAGGGACAGGGAACACCGGGGAGCTGTTTTTT. As protein: CASSKGTGNTGELFF. This chain joins TRBV21-1 and TRBJ2-2; TRBD1 reflects the table's D call only, with no check against the DNA. TRBV21-1 is designated a pseudogene. This CDR3 is 15 amino acids long.

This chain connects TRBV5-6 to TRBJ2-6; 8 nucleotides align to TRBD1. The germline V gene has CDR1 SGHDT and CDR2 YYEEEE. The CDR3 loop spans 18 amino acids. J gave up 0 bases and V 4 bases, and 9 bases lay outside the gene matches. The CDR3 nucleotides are TGTGCCAGCAGCCTAAGGACAGGGATAGGCTCTGGGGCCAACGTCCTGACTTTC. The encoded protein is CASSLRTGIGSGANVLTF.

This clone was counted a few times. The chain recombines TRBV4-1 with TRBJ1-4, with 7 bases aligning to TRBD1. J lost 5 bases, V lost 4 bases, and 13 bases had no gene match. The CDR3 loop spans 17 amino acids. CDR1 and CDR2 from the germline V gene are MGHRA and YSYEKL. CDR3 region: CASSPNANRGINEKLFF. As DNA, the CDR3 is TGCGCCAGCAGCCCTAACGCGAACAGGGGAATCAATGAAAAACTGTTTTTT.

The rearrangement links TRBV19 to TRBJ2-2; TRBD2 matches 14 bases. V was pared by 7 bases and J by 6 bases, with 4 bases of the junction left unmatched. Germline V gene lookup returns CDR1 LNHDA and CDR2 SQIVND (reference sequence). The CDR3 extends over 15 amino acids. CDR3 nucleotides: TGTGCCAGTACCGGACTAGCGGGAGGTCCCGGGGAGCTGTTTTTT. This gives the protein CASTGLAGGPGELFF.

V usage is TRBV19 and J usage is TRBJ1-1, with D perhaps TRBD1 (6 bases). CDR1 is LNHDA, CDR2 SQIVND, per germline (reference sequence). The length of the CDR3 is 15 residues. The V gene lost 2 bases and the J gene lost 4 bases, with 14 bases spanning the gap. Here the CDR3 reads CASSIQGRGGTEAFF. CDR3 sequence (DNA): TGTGCCAGTAGTATACAGGGTAGAGGGGGCACTGAAGCTTTCTTT.

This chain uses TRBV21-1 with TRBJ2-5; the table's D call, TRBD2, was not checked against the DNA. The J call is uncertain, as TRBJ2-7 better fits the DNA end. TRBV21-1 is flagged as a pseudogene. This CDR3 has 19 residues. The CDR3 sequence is CASRPPPAPSGVTSYEQYF. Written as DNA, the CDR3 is TGTGCCAGCCGCCCCCCACCAGCCCCTAGCGGGGTTACTTCCTACGAGCAGTACTTC.

CDR3 sequence: CASSPRDRGGYEQYF. The DNA of the CDR3 is TGTGCCAGCAGCCCTCGGGACAGGGGTGGATACGAGCAGTACTTC. V usage is TRBV7-9 and J usage is TRBJ2-7, with 10 bases identical to TRBD1. The ends lost 5 bases at V and 4 bases at J; junction bases unmatched: 8. The CDR3 sequence is 15 residues long. CDR1 and CDR2 (germline): SEHNR, FQNEAQ (reference sequence).

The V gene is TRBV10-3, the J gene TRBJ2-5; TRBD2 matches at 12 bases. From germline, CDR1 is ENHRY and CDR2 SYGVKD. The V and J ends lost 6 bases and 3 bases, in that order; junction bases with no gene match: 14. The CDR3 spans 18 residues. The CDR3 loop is CAISRVASGGALKETQYF. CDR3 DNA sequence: TGTGCCATCAGCCGAGTGGCTAGCGGGGGGGCCTTGAAAGAGACCCAGTACTTC.

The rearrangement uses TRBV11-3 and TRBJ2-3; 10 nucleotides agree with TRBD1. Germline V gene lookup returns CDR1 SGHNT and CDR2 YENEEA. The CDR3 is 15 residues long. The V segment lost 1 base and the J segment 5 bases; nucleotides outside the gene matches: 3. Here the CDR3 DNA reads TGTGCCAGCAGCTTAGGGACAGGGGGTGAAGATACGCAGTATTTT. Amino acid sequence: CASSLGTGGEDTQYF.

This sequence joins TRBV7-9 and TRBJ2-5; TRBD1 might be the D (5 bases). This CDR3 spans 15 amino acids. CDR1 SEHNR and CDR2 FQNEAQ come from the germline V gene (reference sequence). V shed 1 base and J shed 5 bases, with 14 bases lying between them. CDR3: CASSLVLPQGETQYF. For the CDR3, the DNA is TGTGCCAGCAGCTTAGTCTTGCCCCAGGGTGAGACCCAGTACTTC.

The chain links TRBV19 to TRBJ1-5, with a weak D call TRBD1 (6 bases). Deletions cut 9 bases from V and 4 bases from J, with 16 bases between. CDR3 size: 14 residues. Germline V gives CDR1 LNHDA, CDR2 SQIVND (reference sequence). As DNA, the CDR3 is TGTGCCAGCCAGGGGAGACAAGGGAATCAGCCCCAGCATTTT. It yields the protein CASQGRQGNQPQHF.

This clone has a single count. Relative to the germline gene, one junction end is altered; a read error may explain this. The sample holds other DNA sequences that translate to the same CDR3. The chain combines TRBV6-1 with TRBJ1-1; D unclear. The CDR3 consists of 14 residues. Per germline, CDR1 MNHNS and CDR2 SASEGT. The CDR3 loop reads CASSEGGGRTEAFF. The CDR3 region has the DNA TGTGCCAGCAGTGAAGGAGGAGGGAGAACTGAGGCTTTCTTT.

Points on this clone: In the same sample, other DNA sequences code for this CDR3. CDR3 sequence reads: CASSHDRGLGNTIYF. The CDR3 DNA is TGCGCCAGCAGCCACGACAGGGGGCTCGGAAACACCATATATTTT. The rearrangement links TRBV4-3 to TRBJ1-3; TRBD1 matches at 10 bases. The CDR3 has 15 residues. CDR1 is LGHNA and CDR2 is YSLEER in the germline V gene. J lost 4 bases, V lost 3 bases, and 3 bases had no gene match.